A selection of T cell receptor beta chains follows, all from one sample in a study of shared clonotypes between healthy human individuals. This table comes from immunoSEQ multiplex PCR, and its TCRdb copy is limited to in-frame clones, with some not included. The repertoire holds approximately 92,000 clones, with about 70% as singletons. Specimen: memory CD8+ T cells sorted from blood. These receptor sequences come from a young man in good health. The CDR3 runs from the conserved cysteine through the conserved F or W. A D gene is named only where the DNA matches it firmly. Size tells how often a clone was seen (once, few, many) or the class of an expanded clone, and some rows leave it out.

v_call	clone_size	cdr3_length	d_call	j_call	cdr3_aa	cdr3_nt
TRBV5-4	-	12	-	TRBJ2-5	CASSGEGETQYF	TGTGCCAGCAGCGGTGAGGGGGAGACCCAGTACTTC
TRBV2	-	16	-	TRBJ1-1	CASSEGMGARNTEAFF	TGTGCCAGCAGTGAAGGGATGGGGGCAAGGAACACTGAAGCTTTCTTT
TRBV14	-	15	-	TRBJ1-1	CASSRYGGQDTEAFF	TGTGCCAGCAGCCGATATGGGGGGCAGGACACTGAAGCTTTCTTT
TRBV11-2	many	12	-	TRBJ1-2	CASSLLNYGYTF	TGTGCCAGCAGCTTACTGAACTATGGCTACACCTTC
TRBV5-6	few	16	-	TRBJ1-2	CASQPTRSRDLYGYTF	TGTGCCAGCCAACCCACTCGGAGCAGGGATCTATATGGCTACACCTTC
TRBV28	few	15	TRBD2	TRBJ2-2	CASRSGLADTGELFF	TGTGCCAGCAGGTCGGGACTAGCGGACACCGGGGAGCTGTTTTTT
TRBV4-1	-	13	-	TRBJ2-5	CASSSTKRETQYF	TGCGCCAGCAGCTCTACAAAGAGAGAGACCCAGTACTTC
TRBV4-1	few	15	-	TRBJ2-7	CASSQSADNYGEQYF	TGCGCCAGCAGCCAATCGGCGGATAACTACGGCGAGCAGTACTTC
TRBV6-5	-	14	-	TRBJ1-5	CASRANRGNQPQHF	TGTGCCAGCAGAGCCAACAGGGGCAATCAGCCCCAGCATTTT
TRBV27	-	15	TRBD1	TRBJ1-4	CASSPWTGGVEKLFF	TGTGCCAGCAGTCCCTGGACAGGGGGAGTTGAAAAACTGTTTTTT
TRBV20-1	-	11	-	TRBJ1-1	CSAWSAIGSFF	TGCAGTGCGTGGAGCGCCATAGGATCTTTCTTT
TRBV29-1	-	16	-	TRBJ1-1	CSVEGREGEGWTEAFF	TGCAGCGTTGAAGGCAGGGAGGGAGAAGGTTGGACTGAAGCTTTCTTT
TRBV10-3	-	15	-	TRBJ2-5	CAISAGGTAQETQYF	TGTGCCATCAGCGCCGGCGGGACAGCCCAAGAGACCCAGTACTTC
TRBV11-1	few	15	TRBD1	TRBJ2-7	CASRPPGTGNHEQYF	TGTGCCAGCAGGCCCCCCGGGACAGGGAACCACGAGCAGTACTTC
TRBV4-3	once	14	-	TRBJ2-7	CASSPRAGSYEQYF	TGCGCCAGCAGCCCCCGAGCGGGCTCCTACGAGCAGTACTTC
TRBV6-4	-	14	-	TRBJ2-2	CASSLTTNTGELFF	TGTGCCAGCAGTTTGACCACCAACACCGGGGAGCTGTTTTTT
TRBV28	-	17	TRBD1	TRBJ1-5	CASSLSPDRGRGQPQHF	TGTGCCAGCAGTTTAAGCCCGGACAGGGGGAGAGGCCAGCCCCAGCATTTT
TRBV10-3	-	16	-	TRBJ1-2	CAISESITGTGYGYTF	TGTGCCATCAGTGAGTCGATAACAGGGACTGGTTATGGCTACACCTTC
TRBV5-4	-	18	TRBD1	TRBJ2-3	CASSLAKGTGFFTDTQYF	TGTGCCAGCAGCTTGGCCAAGGGGACAGGGTTTTTTACAGATACGCAGTATTTT
TRBV2	-	14	TRBD1	TRBJ1-5	CASRWTGSGQPQHF	TGTGCCAGCAGGTGGACAGGGAGCGGGCAGCCCCAGCATTTT
TRBV28	-	13	-	TRBJ2-7	CASSLGPESEQYF	TGTGCCAGCAGTCTCGGGCCAGAGTCCGAGCAGTACTTC